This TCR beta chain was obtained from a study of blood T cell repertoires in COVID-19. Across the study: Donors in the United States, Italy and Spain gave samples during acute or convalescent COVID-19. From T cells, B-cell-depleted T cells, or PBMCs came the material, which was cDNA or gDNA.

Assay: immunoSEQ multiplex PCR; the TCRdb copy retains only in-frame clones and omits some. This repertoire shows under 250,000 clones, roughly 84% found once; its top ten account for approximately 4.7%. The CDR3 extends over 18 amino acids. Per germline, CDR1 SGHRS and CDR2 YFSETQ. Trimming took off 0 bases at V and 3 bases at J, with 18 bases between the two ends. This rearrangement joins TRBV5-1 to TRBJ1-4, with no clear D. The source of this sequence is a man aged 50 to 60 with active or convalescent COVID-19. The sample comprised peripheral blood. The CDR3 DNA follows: TGCGCCAGCAGCTTGGCCACCCGCGGGGATGGGGCTAATGAAAAACTGTTTTTT. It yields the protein CASSLATRGDGANEKLFF.